The 32 T cell receptor beta chains reported below all come from one sample, sequenced in a study of cytomegalovirus exposure and HLA in healthy donors. The protocol was immunoSEQ multiplex PCR, while the TCRdb copy is restricted to in-frame clones and leaves out a portion. Among 100,000 to 150,000 clones listed, around 92% were seen once. The sample taken for sequencing was PBMCs. The receptor set was obtained from a man aged 30 to 39 in good health and CMV-seronegative.

A few counts support this clone. The chain carries TRBV6-5 and TRBJ1-2; a possible D gene is TRBD1 (6 bases). Per the germline V gene, CDR1 is MNHEY and CDR2 is SVGAGI. This CDR3 has 14 amino acids. With 5 bases removed from V and 6 bases from J, the gap between germline ends came to 16 bases. The CDR3 nucleotides read TGTGCCAGCAGTAAGACAGGCCGCATGGATGGCTACACCTTC. As protein: CASSKTGRMDGYTF.

V usage is TRBV28 and J usage is TRBJ2-2; D not certain. Trimming pared 4 bases from V and 6 bases from J, leaving 12 bases between. The CDR3 is 14 amino acids. CDR1 MDHEN and CDR2 SYDVKM come from the germline V gene. CDR3 residues: CASSSDTFAGELFF. CDR3 nucleotides: TGTGCCAGCAGTTCCGACACTTTCGCCGGGGAGCTGTTTTTT.

The chain combines TRBV4-1 with TRBJ1-4; no clear D. V lost 0 bases and J 0 bases, leaving 17 bases between the germline ends. Germline V gene data show CDR1 as MGHRA and CDR2 as YSYEKL. This CDR3 has 19 residues. CDR3 amino acids: CASSQDRPTYPSTNEKLFF. The DNA of the CDR3 is TGCGCCAGCAGCCAAGATCGTCCAACCTACCCCTCAACTAATGAAAAACTGTTTTTT.

The gene calls are TRBV5-8 and TRBJ2-7, with 10 positions matching TRBD2. The CDR3 has 17 residues. Losses at the gene ends were 0 bases for V and 0 bases for J; bases not matched to a gene: 6. Looked up from germline, CDR1 is SGHTS and CDR2 is YDEGEE. The CDR3 region is CASSLASGGTNSYEQYF. CDR3 nucleotides: TGTGCCAGCAGCTTGGCTAGCGGGGGAACTAACTCCTACGAGCAGTACTTC.

Only a few counts were recorded for this clone. This chain uses TRBV7-9 with TRBJ1-5, with D unclear. Trimming took off 8 bases at V and 9 bases at J, with 11 bases between the two ends. The length of the CDR3 is 11 residues. CDR1 is SEHNR and CDR2 is FQNEAQ in the germline V gene (reference sequence). Here the CDR3 DNA reads TGTGCCAGCGGAGACCTCGTGCCCCAGCATTTT. Translating it yields CASGDLVPQHF.

The chain links TRBV4-3 to TRBJ2-1, with D possibly matching TRBD2 (6 bases). The CDR3 totals 14 residues. Between the trimmed V and J ends, which lost 1 base and 7 bases, there was a span of 11 bases. The germline V gene has CDR1 LGHNA and CDR2 YSLEER. Written as DNA, the CDR3 is TGCGCCAGCAGCCAAGTAAACCGGGGGAATGAGCAGTTCTTC. Protein: CASSQVNRGNEQFF.

The gene calls are TRBV27 and TRBJ2-1; D remains unclear. The V gene lost 6 bases and the J gene lost 0 bases, with 12 bases spanning the gap. This CDR3 contains 15 residues. Germline CDR1 and CDR2: MNHEY and SMNVEV (reference sequence). CDR3 in amino acids: CASSTLLSSYNEQFF. The CDR3 region has the DNA TGTGCCAGCAGCACCCTTCTAAGCTCCTACAATGAGCAGTTCTTC.

The rearrangement uses TRBV10-2 and TRBJ1-1; D is possibly TRBD1 (5 bases). V lost 8 bases to trimming and J lost 1 base, with 8 bases between them. Germline loops: CDR1 WSHSY, CDR2 SAAADI. The length of the CDR3 is 12 residues. CDR3 residues: CASWGGNTEAFF. CDR3 nucleotides: TGCGCCAGCTGGGGGGGGAACACTGAAGCTTTCTTT.

The chain carries TRBV9 and TRBJ2-2; 7 bases align to TRBD1. The V and J ends lost 6 bases and 1 base, in that order; junction bases with no gene match: 6. Germline assignment: CDR1 SGDLS and CDR2 YYNGEE. The CDR3 spans 15 residues. CDR3 region: CASKTGTVNTGELFF. The CDR3 bases are TGTGCCAGCAAAACCGGGACAGTGAACACCGGGGAGCTGTTTTTT.

The rearrangement joins TRBV4-3 to TRBJ2-3; perhaps TRBD2 as D (7 bases). Germline CDR1 reads LGHNA; CDR2 reads YSLEER. V lost 0 bases and J 4 bases, leaving 14 bases between the germline ends. CDR3 size: 16 residues. The CDR3 is CASSQDWGAGADTQYF. The DNA of the CDR3 is TGCGCCAGCAGCCAAGACTGGGGGGCGGGGGCAGATACGCAGTATTTT.

V is TRBV27 and J is TRBJ1-2; a possible D gene is TRBD1 (5 bases). CDR1 and CDR2 (germline): MNHEY, SMNVEV (reference sequence). Trimming pared 2 bases from V and 2 bases from J, leaving 6 bases between. The CDR3 sequence is 13 residues long. For the CDR3, the DNA is TGTGCCAGCAGTTTAGCAGGGAACTATGGCTACACCTTC. This encodes CASSLAGNYGYTF.

There are a few counts of this clone. The chain recombines TRBV2 with TRBJ1-5; 8 bases are shared with TRBD1. Germline CDR1 reads SNHLY; CDR2 reads FYNNEI. Trimming took 3 bases from V and 6 from J; bases not matched to a gene: 13. The CDR3 totals 17 residues. CDR3 sequence reads: CASSERQGARSVQPQHF. For the CDR3, the DNA is TGTGCCAGCAGTGAGAGGCAGGGGGCCAGAAGTGTTCAGCCCCAGCATTTT.

This clone was picked up one time. The V gene is TRBV18, the J gene TRBJ1-5; 10 nucleotides match TRBD1. There are 17 residues in the CDR3. Germline values: CDR1 KGHSH, CDR2 LQKENI. Trimming at V came to 4 bases and at J to 1 base, leaving 7 bases not matched to a gene. Here the CDR3 reads CASSHGTGAGSNQPQHF. CDR3 coding DNA: TGTGCCAGCTCACACGGGACAGGGGCCGGGAGCAATCAGCCCCAGCATTTT. The whole variable domain, remainder taken from reference TRBV18 and TRBJ1-5, is NAGVMQNPRHLVRRRGQEARLRCSPMKGHSHVYWYRQLPEEGLKFMVYLQKENIIDESGMPKERFSAEFPKEGPSILRIQQVVRGDSAAYFCASSHGTGAGSNQPQHFGDGTRLSIL.

This sequence joins TRBV6-5 and TRBJ2-5, with 8 positions matching TRBD2. J was trimmed by 5 bases and V by 6 bases; bases with no gene match: 8. Per the germline V gene, CDR1 is MNHEY and CDR2 is SVGAGI. This CDR3 has 14 residues. The CDR3 DNA follows: TGTGCCAGCAGCCCGACTAGCGTCGGTGAGACCCAGTACTTC. This sequence encodes CASSPTSVGETQYF.

This chain links TRBV5-1 with TRBJ2-2; no clear D gene. Germline V lookup: CDR1 SGHRS, CDR2 YFSETQ. V was pared by 1 base and J by 8 bases, with 6 bases between. The CDR3 length is 12 residues. CDR3 sequence (DNA): TGCGCCAGCAGCTTGTTTTCTGGGGAGCTGTTTTTT. This encodes CASSLFSGELFF.

This chain joins TRBV18 and TRBJ1-1; TRBD1 might be the D (6 bases). Deletions cut 0 bases from V and 11 bases from J, with 16 bases between. The CDR3 loop spans 14 amino acids. Germline V CDR1 and CDR2: KGHSH, LQKENI. CDR3 region: CASSPPETVRGAFF. CDR3 nucleotide sequence: TGTGCCAGCTCACCACCGGAAACAGTTAGGGGGGCTTTCTTT.

CDR3 amino acids: CASSYHTGTSAYEQYF. In DNA, the CDR3 is TGTGCCAGCAGCTATCACACCGGGACTAGCGCCTACGAGCAGTACTTC. The rearrangement joins TRBV5-8 to TRBJ2-7; TRBD2 agrees at 10 bases. Germline trimming cut 3 bases from V and 2 bases from J; bases unmatched to any gene: 8. Per the germline V gene, CDR1 is SGHTS and CDR2 is YDEGEE. This CDR3 is built from 16 residues.

The chain combines TRBV19 with TRBJ1-1; 9 bases are shared with TRBD1. Unmatched junction bases numbered 4, after V lost 7 bases and J lost 1 base. The germline CDR1 and CDR2 sequences are LNHDA and SQIVND (reference sequence). This CDR3 has 14 residues. The CDR3 here is CASTLDRGNTEAFF. The CDR3 DNA is TGTGCCAGTACCTTGGACAGGGGGAACACTGAAGCTTTCTTT.

The V call is TRBV29-1, the J call TRBJ1-2; unclear D gene. This CDR3 has 12 residues. V gave up 3 bases and J gave up 5 bases, with 10 bases separating them. In germline, CDR1 is SQVTM, CDR2 ANQGSEA. This CDR3 is CSVEGRRYGYTF. The CDR3 nucleotides read TGCAGCGTTGAGGGCAGGCGTTATGGCTACACCTTC.

The chain recombines TRBV19 with TRBJ2-1, with 7 bases matching TRBD1. This CDR3 contains 13 residues. Trimming at V came to 5 bases and at J to 5 bases, leaving 3 bases not matched to a gene. The germline V gene has CDR1 LNHDA and CDR2 SQIVND (reference sequence). This chain's CDR3 is CASSWQGDNEQFF. The DNA for the CDR3 is TGTGCCAGTAGTTGGCAGGGGGACAATGAGCAGTTCTTC.

The chain recombines TRBV28 with TRBJ1-4, with 7 positions matching TRBD1. Germline CDR1 MDHEN, CDR2 SYDVKM. CDR3 length: 14 residues. Germline trimming cut 8 bases from V and 6 bases from J; bases unmatched to any gene: 9. The CDR3 nucleotides read TGTGCCAGCTCCCCGGGACAGCTTTATGAAAAACTGTTTTTT. This sequence encodes CASSPGQLYEKLFF.

The CDR3 bases are TGTGCCAGTAGTACAGCAGGCAACTATGGCTACACCTTC. Its protein product is CASSTAGNYGYTF. The chain uses TRBV19 and TRBJ1-2; D not certain. This CDR3 is 13 amino acids long. Trimming took 4 bases from V and 2 from J, leaving 8 bases between them. Germline values: CDR1 LNHDA, CDR2 SQIVND (reference sequence).

This chain links TRBV5-8 with TRBJ1-4; TRBD1 agrees at 11 bases. V shed 4 bases, J shed 3 bases, and the junction held 2 bases outside the gene matches. CDR1 is SGHTS, CDR2 YDEGEE, per germline. The CDR3 loop spans 15 amino acids. The CDR3 DNA sequence: TGTGCCAGCAGCCAGGGACAGGGGGCTAATGAAAAACTGTTTTTT. It encodes CASSQGQGANEKLFF. Full variable domain (missing parts from reference TRBV5-8 and TRBJ1-4): EAGVTQSPTHLIKTRGQQATLRCSPISGHTSVYWYQQALGLGLQFLLWYDEGEERNRGNFPPRFSGRQFPNYSSELNVNALELEDSALYLCASSQGQGANEKLFFGSGTQLSVL.

This chain uses TRBV7-9 with TRBJ1-2, with 7 bases identical to TRBD1. V was clipped by 0 bases and J by 5 bases; unmatched bases: 6. The germline V gene encodes CDR1 SEHNR and CDR2 FQNEAQ (reference sequence). This CDR3 comprises 15 residues. The CDR3 spells CASSLAGQTIYGYTF. The CDR3 DNA is TGTGCCAGCAGCTTAGCGGGACAGACAATTTATGGCTACACCTTC.

V gene TRBV7-2 combines with J gene TRBJ1-5; D is perhaps TRBD1 (6 bases). The CDR3 consists of 15 residues. CDR1 is SGHTA, CDR2 FQGNSA, per germline. V was trimmed by 5 bases and J by 4 bases, leaving 15 bases between them. The CDR3, as DNA: TGTGCCAGCAGCGCCCTGGGGGCTAGAAATCAGCCCCAGCATTTT. As protein: CASSALGARNQPQHF.

CDR3 region: CASSLVAGGSQPQHF. The CDR3 DNA sequence: TGCGCCAGCAGCTTGGTGGCAGGGGGCAGTCAGCCCCAGCATTTT. V is TRBV5-1 and J is TRBJ1-5; 8 bases match TRBD1. Germline CDR1 reads SGHRS; CDR2 reads YFSETQ. V trimming: 0 bases; J trimming: 6 bases; junction bases outside the gene matches: 5. The CDR3 totals 15 residues.

This chain links TRBV5-5 with TRBJ1-1; D remains ambiguous. With 3 bases removed from V and 1 base from J, the gap between germline ends came to 10 bases. Per the germline V gene, CDR1 is SGHKS and CDR2 is YYEKEE (reference sequence). This CDR3 spans 14 amino acids. The CDR3 sequence: CASSSHHSNTEAFF. Here the CDR3 DNA reads TGTGCCAGCAGCTCCCACCACTCGAACACTGAAGCTTTCTTT.

The CDR3 is CASSLRGSSYNSPLHF. In DNA, the CDR3 is TGTGCCAGCAGTTTACGGGGGAGCTCCTATAATTCACCCCTCCACTTT. The gene calls are TRBV27 and TRBJ1-6; maybe TRBD1 (5 bases). Germline CDR1 reads MNHEY; CDR2 reads SMNVEV (reference sequence). The CDR3 is made up of 16 amino acids. Trimming pared 2 bases from V and 0 bases from J, leaving 8 bases between.

The V gene is TRBV7-6, the J gene TRBJ1-2; TRBD1 agrees at 7 bases. Germline CDR1 SGHVS, CDR2 FNYEAQ. This CDR3 spans 13 amino acids. J gave up 8 bases and V 5 bases, and 8 bases lay outside the gene matches. The DNA for the CDR3 is TGTGCCAGCAGCGAACGACAGGGTGGAGGCTACACCTTC. Residues: CASSERQGGGYTF.

Turning to this clone: The DNA is omitted, as the CDR3 cannot be located on it reliably, and the CDR3 follows TCRdb's listing. J is TRBJ2-2 and V is TRBV27; the table assigns TRBD1, which was not confirmed against the DNA. Looked up from germline, CDR1 is MNHEY and CDR2 is SMNVEV (reference sequence). The CDR3 comprises 15 residues, both ends counted. The chain's CDR3 is CASILEGAPLVELFF.

The CDR3 spells CASRYSGQGGGNTIYF. The DNA for the CDR3 is TGTGCCAGCAGGTACAGCGGACAGGGAGGAGGAAACACCATATATTTT. The gene calls are TRBV6-5 and TRBJ1-3, with 8 bases fitting TRBD1. The junction had 11 bases not matched to a gene; V was cut back by 6 bases and J by 4 bases. The CDR3 has 16 amino acids. The germline gives CDR1 MNHEY, CDR2 SVGAGI.

The chain carries TRBV20-1 and TRBJ2-3; unclear D gene. The germline V gene has CDR1 DFQATT and CDR2 SNEGSKA (reference sequence). This CDR3 contains 11 residues. The germline V and J ends were trimmed by 0 bases and 8 bases, with 6 bases remaining between them. The CDR3 nucleotides are TGCAGTGCTAGAGAACTGCCTACGCAGTATTTT. Translated, it gives CSARELPTQYF.